This T cell receptor beta chain was observed in a study of shared clonotypes between healthy human individuals. Concerning this clone itself: Its antigen is unidentified.

Findings and limits, study-wide: The expectation was that sequencing depth would affect clonotype sharing among donors. Relative to clonotypes present in all four donors, those not shared had lower generation probabilities.

This table comes from immunoSEQ multiplex PCR, and its TCRdb copy is limited to in-frame clones, with some not included. The sample includes some 2,100,000 clones, about 93% of them seen just once. The germline CDR1 and CDR2 sequences are WSHSY and SAAADI. The CDR3 extends over 13 amino acids. Trimming stripped 4 bases from V and 5 bases from J, with 9 bases between. CD45RO negativity and positive selection for CCR7 defined naive CD8 cells, a population that excluded terminally differentiated effector memory CD45RA+ cells. There were only Caucasian adults among the donors, and all lived in Nashville, Tennessee.

This TCR was sampled from a man younger than 30 in good health. Some clones in this sample may be carry-over from other donors' samples. The rearrangement joins TRBV10-2 to TRBJ2-1; no firm D call. Sequencing was done on a sample of naive CD8+ T cells from PBMCs. The CDR3 DNA reads TGCGCCAGCAGTGTAGGTATGGACAATGAGCAGTTCTTC. It yields the protein CASSVGMDNEQFF.